This entry lists 30 T cell receptor beta chains sequenced from one sample in a study of blood T cell repertoires in COVID-19. Sequencing was performed with immunoSEQ multiplex PCR; in TCRdb, only in-frame clones are kept and a portion is missing. The table shows over 85,000 clones, with 88% occurring only once. Source material: peripheral blood. The receptors come from a woman over 75 with active COVID-19.

This clone was observed a single time. The chain employs TRBV19 and TRBJ2-7; 10 bases align to TRBD1. Trimming took 5 bases from V and 4 from J; bases not matched to a gene: 8. CDR3 length equals 15 residues. CDR1 and CDR2 (germline): LNHDA, SQIVND (reference sequence). The CDR3 is CASSVIRDRGYEQYF. CDR3 sequence (DNA): TGTGCCAGTAGTGTTATCCGGGACAGGGGATACGAGCAGTACTTC. The full variable domain, its missing parts supplied by reference TRBV19 and TRBJ2-7, is DGGITQSPKYLFRKEGQNVTLSCEQNLNHDAMYWYRQDPGQGLRLIYYSQIVNDFQKGDIAEGYSVSREKKESFPLTVTSAQKNPTAFYLCASSVIRDRGYEQYFGPGTRLTVT.

As DNA, the CDR3 is TGTGCCAGCCGTGGAGTCCTTAATCAGCCCCAGCATTTT. This encodes CASRGVLNQPQHF. This sequence joins TRBV19 and TRBJ1-5; D is undetermined. From germline, CDR1 is LNHDA and CDR2 SQIVND (reference sequence). This CDR3 has 13 residues. Deletions cut 9 bases from V and 4 bases from J, with 13 bases between.

This rearrangement joins TRBV15 to TRBJ2-1; TRBD1 matches at 10 bases. CDR3 length equals 14 residues. Germline V gene data show CDR1 as LNHNV and CDR2 as YYDKDF (reference sequence). V lost 0 bases, J lost 9 bases, and 2 bases stayed unmatched. CDR3 sequence: CATSRDRQGAEQFF. The CDR3 DNA follows: TGTGCCACCAGCAGAGATAGACAGGGGGCTGAGCAGTTCTTC.

V and J are TRBV10-3 and TRBJ1-5; TRBD1 is a possible D gene (5 bases). The CDR3 has 12 amino acids. V shed 8 bases and J shed 3 bases, with 8 bases lying between them. Germline CDR1 ENHRY, CDR2 SYGVKD. The CDR3 sequence: CAIGDYNQPQHF. CDR3 nucleotide sequence: TGTGCCATCGGGGACTACAATCAGCCCCAGCATTTT.

This chain connects TRBV7-2 to TRBJ1-1, with D possibly being TRBD1 (6 bases). The V gene lost 5 bases and the J gene lost 7 bases, with 23 bases spanning the gap. The CDR3 is made up of 16 amino acids. The germline gives CDR1 SGHTA, CDR2 FQGNSA. The CDR3, as DNA: TGTGCCAGCAGCCCTGTGGCCTCGGGACAAGATTTTGAAGCTTTCTTT. Translated, it gives CASSPVASGQDFEAFF.

The CDR3 DNA reads as TGTGCCAGCAGCCCCCGGACTAGCGGGAGGGAGACCCAGTACTTC. This gives the protein CASSPRTSGRETQYF. The chain links TRBV7-2 to TRBJ2-5, with TRBD2 identical over 14 bases. Germline V gives CDR1 SGHTA, CDR2 FQGNSA. Trimming removed 5 bases from V and 5 bases from J; junction bases left unmatched: 4. The CDR3 contains 15 residues.

The genes are TRBV11-2 and TRBJ1-6, with D perhaps matching TRBD1 (5 bases). Germline-derived CDR1 and CDR2 are SGHAT and FQNNGV. CDR3 length: 15 residues. The V end was cut by 1 base, the J end by 6 bases, with 10 bases between. CDR3 protein: CASSLGGAFNSPLHF. CDR3 nucleotides: TGTGCCAGCAGCTTAGGTGGGGCCTTTAATTCACCCCTCCACTTT.

This clone was recorded a few times. The chain has TRBV7-8 and TRBJ2-7; D possibly corresponds to TRBD2 (5 bases). Per the germline V gene, CDR1 is SGHVS and CDR2 is FQNEAQ. Trimming took 7 bases from V and 2 from J, leaving 18 bases between them. The CDR3 spans 15 residues. The CDR3 loop reads CASKYSPTGTYEQYF. CDR3 in DNA: TGTGCCAGCAAGTACAGCCCGACCGGGACCTACGAGCAGTACTTC.

This clone was seen only a few times. This sequence joins TRBV6-1 and TRBJ2-5, with TRBD1 as a possible D gene (5 bases). Trimming stripped 1 base from V and 7 bases from J, with 16 bases between. The CDR3 spans 15 residues. From germline, CDR1 is MNHNS and CDR2 SASEGT. The CDR3 loop is CASSEEAVGLRTQYF. In DNA, the CDR3 is TGTGCCAGCAGTGAAGAGGCCGTGGGGCTTCGGACCCAGTACTTC.

The gene calls are TRBV4-1 and TRBJ1-2; maybe TRBD1 (6 bases). Germline V gene data show CDR1 as MGHRA and CDR2 as YSYEKL. V was clipped by 1 base and J by 4 bases, with 16 bases between them. The length of the CDR3 is 16 residues. This CDR3 reads CASSQGDEGDTYGYTF. The CDR3 nucleotides read TGCGCCAGCAGCCAAGGCGACGAGGGGGACACCTATGGCTACACCTTC.

The chain carries TRBV18 and TRBJ1-1; D unclear. Per germline, CDR1 KGHSH and CDR2 LQKENI. This CDR3 has 14 residues. V was pared by 0 bases and J by 11 bases, with 16 bases between. The CDR3 loop is CASSPPTKSGRAFF. In nucleotides, the CDR3 is TGTGCCAGCTCACCACCAACTAAATCCGGTAGGGCTTTCTTT.

V is TRBV18 and J is TRBJ1-2; TRBD1 is a possible D gene (5 bases). V was pared by 3 bases and J by 7 bases, with 12 bases between. In germline, CDR1 is KGHSH, CDR2 LQKENI. CDR3 length: 13 residues. CDR3 coding DNA: TGTGCCAGCTCACCCCAGGGTTCCGCTGGCTACACCTTC. Encoded protein: CASSPQGSAGYTF. The full variable domain, completed using reference TRBV18 and TRBJ1-2, is NAGVMQNPRHLVRRRGQEARLRCSPMKGHSHVYWYRQLPEEGLKFMVYLQKENIIDESGMPKERFSAEFPKEGPSILRIQQVVRGDSAAYFCASSPQGSAGYTFGSGTRLTVV.

This clone was counted once. V is TRBV5-4 and J is TRBJ2-2; D perhaps matches TRBD2 (6 bases). The CDR3 contains 16 residues. Deletions cut 0 bases from V and 2 bases from J, with 11 bases between. Per the germline V gene, CDR1 is SGHNT and CDR2 is YYREEE (reference sequence). The CDR3 protein is CASSLEGGLNTGELFF. The CDR3 nucleotides are TGTGCCAGCAGCTTGGAGGGTGGACTAAACACCGGGGAGCTGTTTTTT. Filled out from reference TRBV5-4 and TRBJ2-2, the complete variable domain reads ETGVTQSPTHLIKTRGQQVTLRCSSQSGHNTVSWYQQALGQGPQFIFQYYREEENGRGNFPPRFSGLQFPNYSSELNVNALELDDSALYLCASSLEGGLNTGELFFGEGSRLTVL.

The V gene is TRBV5-4, the J gene TRBJ2-6; a possible D gene is TRBD1 (6 bases). Trimming took off 5 bases at V and 0 bases at J, with 15 bases between the two ends. Per the germline V gene, CDR1 is SGHNT and CDR2 is YYREEE (reference sequence). The CDR3 totals 17 residues. The CDR3 nucleotides are TGTGCCAGCAGGACAGGTGGCCGCGCCTCTGGGGCCAACGTCCTGACTTTC. Protein sequence: CASRTGGRASGANVLTF.

The V call is TRBV7-2, the J call TRBJ2-7, with a tentative D call TRBD2 (6 bases). Germline loops: CDR1 SGHTA, CDR2 FQGNSA. V was shortened by 3 bases and J by 4 bases, with 10 bases between the two germline ends. The CDR3 totals 13 residues. CDR3 protein: CASSLPGVYEQYF. DNA for the CDR3: TGTGCCAGCAGCTTGCCGGGAGTTTACGAGCAGTACTTC. Together with reference TRBV7-2 and TRBJ2-7, the CDR3 gives the full variable domain: GAGVSQSPSNKVTEKGKDVELRCDPISGHTALYWYRQSLGQGLEFLIYFQGNSAPDKSGLPSDRFSAERTGGSVSTLTIQRTQQEDSAVYLCASSLPGVYEQYFGPGTRLTVT.

The chain links TRBV10-3 to TRBJ2-1; 12 bases line up with TRBD1. CDR3 length equals 13 residues. CDR1 and CDR2 from the germline V gene are ENHRY and SYGVKD. J was trimmed by 7 bases and V by 8 bases; bases with no gene match: 3. In nucleotides, the CDR3 is TGTGCCATCGGGACAGGGGGCATAAATGAGCAGTTCTTC. Its translation is CAIGTGGINEQFF.

The genes are TRBV19 and TRBJ2-3; 8 nucleotides match TRBD1. The CDR3 spans 15 residues. V trimming: 4 bases; J trimming: 3 bases; junction bases outside the gene matches: 6. Germline CDR1 LNHDA, CDR2 SQIVND (reference sequence). Here the CDR3 DNA reads TGTGCCAGTAGTACCGGACAGGGACGGACAGATACGCAGTATTTT. Translating it yields CASSTGQGRTDTQYF.

J is TRBJ2-7 and V is TRBV6-6, with 7 positions matching TRBD2. Germline V CDR1 and CDR2: MNHNY, SVGAGI (reference sequence). The CDR3 consists of 13 residues. The ends lost 2 bases at V and 2 bases at J; junction bases unmatched: 0. The CDR3 coding sequence is TGTGCCAGCAGTTACGGGAGGGCCTACGAGCAGTACTTC. It translates to CASSYGRAYEQYF.

The chain has TRBV6-2 or TRBV6-3 and TRBJ2-2, with 15 positions matching TRBD2. The V segment lost 5 bases and the J segment 6 bases; nucleotides outside the gene matches: 13. The germline V gene has CDR1 MNHEY and CDR2 SVGEGT. This CDR3 contains 19 residues. The CDR3 loop reads CASSHRTSGRALVAGELFF. CDR3 sequence (DNA): TGTGCCAGCAGTCATCGGACTAGCGGGAGGGCCCTCGTCGCCGGGGAGCTGTTTTTT.

The chain links TRBV2 to TRBJ1-1; D perhaps matches TRBD1 (5 bases). Trimming left V 2 bases short and J 4 bases short, with 20 bases between. The CDR3 totals 17 residues. CDR1 and CDR2 (germline): SNHLY, FYNNEI. The CDR3 DNA is TGTGCCAGCAGTGAATGGGCGGGCGGGACGAGGTTCACTGAAGCTTTCTTT. Its translation: CASSEWAGGTRFTEAFF. The entire variable domain, with the rest obtained from reference TRBV2 and TRBJ1-1, is as follows: EPEVTQTPSHQVTQMGQEVILRCVPISNHLYFYWYRQILGQKVEFLVSFYNNEISEKSEIFDDQFSVERPDGSNFTLKIRSTKLEDSAMYFCASSEWAGGTRFTEAFFGQGTRLTVV.

The J gene is TRBJ1-5, the V gene TRBV6-5, with D tentatively TRBD1 (5 bases). The germline gives CDR1 MNHEY, CDR2 SVGAGI. This CDR3 has 12 residues. The V and J ends lost 10 bases and 3 bases respectively, with 10 bases between them. As DNA, the CDR3 is TGTGCCACCCGGGGGTTCAATCAGCCCCAGCATTTT. Residues: CATRGFNQPQHF.

Written as DNA, the CDR3 is TGTGCCAGCAGAGACCCGGGGACAGGTCTCCACGAGCAGTACTTC. Its protein product is CASRDPGTGLHEQYF. This chain uses TRBV27 with TRBJ2-7; TRBD1 agrees at 8 bases. This CDR3 is built from 15 residues. V gave up 6 bases and J gave up 5 bases; unmatched junction bases: 12. Germline V gives CDR1 MNHEY, CDR2 SMNVEV (reference sequence).

The chain recombines TRBV9 with TRBJ1-1; 8 bases are a match to TRBD1. The CDR3 is made up of 15 amino acids. Trimming at V came to 2 bases and at J to 8 bases, leaving 11 bases not matched to a gene. Germline V lookup: CDR1 SGDLS, CDR2 YYNGEE. Here the CDR3 DNA reads TGTGCCAGCAGCGTCTATCCCGGACAGGGCCTAGAAGCTTTCTTT. It encodes CASSVYPGQGLEAFF.

The chain recombines TRBV28 with TRBJ2-7; 11 bases fit TRBD1. This CDR3 is 14 amino acids long. Germline V CDR1 and CDR2: MDHEN, SYDVKM. V was pared by 7 bases and J by 3 bases, with 5 bases of the junction left unmatched. The CDR3 reads CASTRTGGYYEQYF. Written as DNA, the CDR3 is TGTGCCAGCACCCGGACAGGGGGCTACTACGAGCAGTACTTC. Using reference TRBV28 and TRBJ2-7 for the parts outside the CDR3, the full variable domain is DVKVTQSSRYLVKRTGEKVFLECVQDMDHENMFWYRQDPGLGLRLIYFSYDVKMKEKGDIPEGYSVSREKKERFSLILESASTNQTSMYLCASTRTGGYYEQYFGPGTRLTVT.

This chain connects TRBV27 to TRBJ2-5; 15 bases are a match to TRBD2. CDR1 and CDR2 (germline): MNHEY, SMNVEV (reference sequence). V gave up 6 bases and J gave up 4 bases; unmatched junction bases: 15. This CDR3 region has 19 residues. CDR3 in DNA: TGTGCCAGCAGATACTCAGGACTAGCGGGAGGGCCAGTCAGAGAGACCCAGTACTTC. Translation: CASRYSGLAGGPVRETQYF.

This rearrangement joins TRBV19 to TRBJ2-6; D is possibly TRBD2 (5 bases). The V end lost 4 bases, the J end lost 0 bases, and 22 bases lay between the germline ends. The germline CDR1 and CDR2 sequences are LNHDA and SQIVND (reference sequence). The CDR3 contains 20 residues. In DNA, the CDR3 is TGTGCCAGTAGTACTAACCGATGGGAGACGGCCAGCTCTGGGGCCAACGTCCTGACTTTC. It encodes CASSTNRWETASSGANVLTF.

The CDR3 reads CSVVSGQGFEAFF. The CDR3 DNA reads TGCAGCGTTGTCTCAGGACAGGGGTTTGAAGCTTTCTTT. The rearrangement joins TRBV29-1 to TRBJ1-1, with 9 bases fitting TRBD1. V lost 4 bases to trimming and J lost 7 bases; unmatched junction nucleotides: 7. This CDR3 has 13 amino acids. Germline V CDR1 and CDR2: SQVTM, ANQGSEA.

The chain is built from TRBV5-1 and TRBJ1-4; D gene unclear. CDR3 length equals 18 residues. The V and J ends lost 0 bases and 0 bases respectively, with 15 bases between them. Germline CDR1 reads SGHRS; CDR2 reads YFSETQ. This chain's CDR3 is CASSLGLSPLATNEKLFF. The CDR3 nucleotides read TGCGCCAGCAGCTTGGGTCTCTCCCCCCTTGCAACTAATGAAAAACTGTTTTTT.

The chain uses TRBV9 and TRBJ2-1; 8 nucleotides match TRBD2. The junction had 5 bases not matched to a gene; V was cut back by 0 bases and J by 9 bases. Germline V gene lookup returns CDR1 SGDLS and CDR2 YYNGEE. This CDR3 has 14 residues. The CDR3 is CASSVEVAGGEQFF. The CDR3 DNA follows: TGTGCCAGCAGCGTAGAGGTGGCGGGAGGTGAGCAGTTCTTC.

This chain uses TRBV28 with TRBJ1-3; D is ambiguous. Deletions cut 7 bases from V and 4 bases from J, with 20 bases between. The CDR3 is made up of 16 amino acids. Germline values: CDR1 MDHEN, CDR2 SYDVKM. Here the CDR3 reads CASKISRQRLGNTIYF. CDR3 bases: TGTGCCAGCAAGATATCCAGACAACGTCTCGGAAACACCATATATTTT.